A single sample is the source of the 10 T cell receptor beta chains below, sequenced in a study of cytomegalovirus exposure and HLA in healthy donors. The assay was immunoSEQ multiplex PCR, and TCRdb's table has in-frame clones only and misses some. The sample holds about 86,000 clones, more than 85% seen once. The sample comprised PBMCs. These receptors were taken from a man between 18 and 29 years old in good health and CMV-seronegative.

The chain employs TRBV12-5 and TRBJ2-1; the match to TRBD2 covers 10 bases. This CDR3 region has 18 residues. Unmatched junction bases numbered 15, after V lost 5 bases and J lost 5 bases. Germline CDR1 LGHNT, CDR2 FRNRAP. CDR3 residues: CASGPLPLAGLTNNEQFF. The CDR3 nucleotides read TGTGCTAGTGGTCCTCTCCCACTAGCGGGACTCACTAACAATGAGCAGTTCTTC.

This clone appeared once. The germline gene is not matched at one end of the junction; a read error may be the cause. The chain is built from TRBV13 and TRBJ2-7, with D possibly being TRBD1 (5 bases). The CDR3 consists of 15 residues. CDR1 and CDR2 (germline): PRHDT, FYEKMQ (reference sequence). CDR3: CVSSLVAGSSYEQYF. CDR3 coding DNA: TGTGTCAGCAGCTTAGTGGCAGGGTCCTCCTACGAGCAGTACTTC.

The genes are TRBV11-3 and TRBJ1-1; TRBD1 aligns across 8 bases. The germline V gene encodes CDR1 SGHNT and CDR2 YENEEA. V was pared by 5 bases and J by 1 base, with 9 bases of the junction left unmatched. The CDR3 extends over 16 amino acids. Here the CDR3 reads CASSGWTGWGNTEAFF. CDR3 coding DNA: TGTGCCAGCAGCGGGTGGACAGGGTGGGGGAACACTGAAGCTTTCTTT.

Notes on this clone: A read error may produce the germline difference seen at one junction end. Other DNA sequences of this sample code for an identical CDR3. The genes are TRBV2 and TRBJ1-3; D perhaps matches TRBD1 (5 bases). CDR1 SNHLY and CDR2 FYNNEI come from the germline V gene. This CDR3 comprises 14 residues. The CDR3 here is CASVTGFSGNTIYF. The CDR3 DNA reads as TGTGCCAGCGTCACAGGCTTCTCTGGAAACACCATATATTTC.

The chain uses TRBV10-3 and TRBJ1-1; tentatively, D is TRBD1 (6 bases). V lost 4 bases and J lost 0, with 12 bases in between. The CDR3 has 15 amino acids. Looked up from germline, CDR1 is ENHRY and CDR2 is SYGVKD. The CDR3 region has the DNA TGTGCCATCAGTGGCCGGACAGTAATGAACACTGAAGCTTTCTTT. Residues: CAISGRTVMNTEAFF.

As regards this clone: This sample includes further DNA sequences coding for the same CDR3. The chain carries TRBV30 and TRBJ2-1; 7 positions match TRBD2. Per germline, CDR1 GTSNPN and CDR2 SVGIG (reference sequence). This CDR3 has 15 residues. The V and J ends lost 0 bases and 1 base, in that order; junction bases with no gene match: 3. CDR3 sequence: CAWSVGAGSYNEQFF. In DNA form, the CDR3 reads TGTGCCTGGAGTGTGGGAGCGGGGTCCTACAATGAGCAGTTCTTC.

This sequence joins TRBV27 and TRBJ1-1; tentative D call: TRBD1 (5 bases). This CDR3 spans 13 amino acids. CDR1 and CDR2 (germline): MNHEY, SMNVEV (reference sequence). The V gene lost 5 bases and the J gene lost 4 bases, with 11 bases spanning the gap. The chain's CDR3 is CASSIHQGTEAFF. In DNA, the CDR3 is TGTGCCAGCAGTATCCATCAGGGCACTGAAGCTTTCTTT.

The chain employs TRBV7-9 and TRBJ2-1; 9 bases align to TRBD2. The J segment lost 0 bases and the V segment lost 6 bases, leaving 15 bases of the junction unmatched. Germline lookup yields CDR1 SEHNR and CDR2 FQNEAQ (reference sequence). This CDR3 has 19 amino acids. CDR3 nucleotide sequence: TGTGCCAGCAGGAAGTTCGACGGCGGGAGGGAACGCTCCTACAATGAGCAGTTCTTC. It specifies CASRKFDGGRERSYNEQFF.

The J gene is TRBJ1-1, the V gene TRBV5-1, with D tentatively TRBD1 (6 bases). Germline V gene sequence: CDR1 SGHRS, CDR2 YFSETQ. The CDR3 is made up of 15 amino acids. The ends were cut back, 6 bases at V and 3 bases at J, with 18 bases in the middle. CDR3 in amino acids: CASKDLFGGDTEAFF. The CDR3 DNA reads as TGCGCCAGCAAGGATCTGTTTGGGGGCGACACTGAAGCTTTCTTT.

This clone was recorded a few times. This rearrangement joins TRBV20-1 to TRBJ2-7, with a possible D match to TRBD2 (5 bases). V lost 6 bases, J lost 5 bases, and 11 bases lay in between. Germline V gene sequence: CDR1 DFQATT, CDR2 SNEGSKA (reference sequence). The CDR3 has 11 residues. The CDR3 loop reads CSAAPRDEQYF. The CDR3 region has the DNA TGCAGTGCGGCTCCGAGGGACGAGCAGTACTTC.